The TCR beta chain described here comes from a study of blood T cell repertoires in COVID-19. On the study more broadly: COVID-19 samples collected from the United States, Italy and Spain covered acute and convalescent phases. Sources were T cells, B-cell-depleted T cells, or PBMCs; the material itself was cDNA or gDNA.

In the authors' methods: From reference gene primer amplification, estimates of nucleated cell counts were derived. This table comes from immunoSEQ multiplex PCR, and its TCRdb copy is limited to in-frame clones, with some not included. V and J calls and clone size are given by that table; D and trimming were obtained from the DNA. The table shows under 95,000 clones, with 70% to 85% occurring only once. Trimming shortened V by 1 base and J by 3 bases, and 6 bases separated the two germline ends. The CDR3 has 13 amino acids. The germline CDR1 and CDR2 sequences are SGHTA and FQGTGA. The chain couples TRBV7-3 to TRBJ1-1, with D maybe TRBD1 (5 bases). The sample comprised peripheral blood. The clonotype comes from a man aged 65 to 85 with acute or convalescent COVID-19. The CDR3 sequence is CASSLRGDTEAFF. The CDR3 bases are TGTGCCAGCAGCTTAAGGGGGGACACTGAAGCTTTCTTT.